One sample yielded the 15 T cell receptor beta chains listed below, sequenced in a study of CD8 T cells in Susac syndrome. RNA in amounts of about 0.5 to 1 ug was reverse transcribed with random hexamers. TCRdb re-derived calls from the immunoSEQ multiplex PCR reads in MiXCR, one entry per CDR3 protein. Of some 120,000 distinct CDR3 sequences listed, 92% are singletons. The sequencing sample was made of CD4+ T cells from PBMCs. The receptors stem from a human donor in good health.

The chain couples TRBV5-1 to TRBJ2-1; possibly TRBD1 for D (6 bases). CDR3 length: 15 residues. Trimming pared 4 bases from V and 0 bases from J, leaving 11 bases between. Germline V lookup: CDR1 SGHRS, CDR2 YFSETQ. The CDR3 spells CASSSDRSSYNEQFF. Here the CDR3 DNA reads TGCGCCAGCAGCAGTGACAGGAGCTCCTACAATGAGCAGTTCTTC.

This clonotype is a singleton in its sample. The gene calls are TRBV3-1 and TRBJ2-7; perhaps TRBD1 as D (6 bases). Germline CDR1 is LGHDT and CDR2 is YNNKEL (reference sequence). The CDR3 covers 14 residues. Between the trimmed V and J ends, which lost 5 bases and 6 bases, there was a span of 17 bases. DNA for the CDR3: TGTGCCAGCAGCGATTCTGGGGGCGCGGGCGAGCAGTACTTC. It translates to CASSDSGGAGEQYF.

CDR3 loop: CASSPIGSNQPQHF. CDR3 DNA sequence: TGTGCCAGCAGTCCGATAGGGAGCAATCAGCCCCAGCATTTT. J is TRBJ1-5 and V is TRBV6-1; D call uncertain. This CDR3 region has 14 residues. Trimming took 5 bases from V and 1 from J, leaving 9 bases between them. Per the germline V gene, CDR1 is MNHNS and CDR2 is SASEGT.

The V call is TRBV5-4, the J call TRBJ2-6; the match to TRBD1 covers 8 bases. CDR3 length equals 18 residues. Trimming cost V 4 bases and J 2 bases; bases outside gene matches: 11. Per the germline V gene, CDR1 is SGHNT and CDR2 is YYREEE (reference sequence). The CDR3 reads CASSARQGSAPGANVLTF. In DNA, the CDR3 is TGTGCCAGCAGCGCCCGACAGGGGAGTGCCCCTGGGGCCAACGTCCTGACTTTC.

The rearrangement uses TRBV11-2 and TRBJ1-2; TRBD1 is a possible D gene (6 bases). Deletions cut 4 bases from V and 8 bases from J, with 20 bases between. CDR3 length equals 15 residues. Germline V lookup: CDR1 SGHAT, CDR2 FQNNGV. The CDR3 loop is CASSSGWQGWGGYTF. The CDR3 DNA reads as TGTGCCAGCAGCTCCGGCTGGCAGGGGTGGGGGGGCTACACCTTC.

V gene TRBV4-2 combines with J gene TRBJ1-1; D is unclear. The CDR3 is 13 residues long. CDR1 is LGHNA and CDR2 is YNFKEQ in the germline V gene. V was shortened by 5 bases and J by 8 bases, with 15 bases between the two germline ends. CDR3 sequence: CASSSTTYTEAFF. The CDR3 DNA is TGTGCCAGCAGCTCGACGACTTATACCGAAGCTTTCTTT.

V is TRBV3-1 and J is TRBJ2-3, with TRBD2 matching 7 bases. Germline V gene sequence: CDR1 LGHDT, CDR2 YNNKEL (reference sequence). The V and J ends lost 1 base and 2 bases, in that order; junction bases with no gene match: 3. The CDR3 loop spans 15 amino acids. The DNA of the CDR3 is TGTGCCAGCAGCCAAGGGCTAGCGGCCACAGATACGCAGTATTTT. This translates into CASSQGLAATDTQYF.

The chain couples TRBV27 to TRBJ1-5; 8 positions agree with TRBD1. The CDR3 spans 19 residues. Germline CDR1 and CDR2: MNHEY and SMNVEV (reference sequence). The J segment lost 0 bases and the V segment lost 4 bases, leaving 14 bases of the junction unmatched. CDR3 bases: TGTGCCAGCAGTTCGCTCCGGACAGGGTCATTCTATAGCAATCAGCCCCAGCATTTT. It specifies CASSSLRTGSFYSNQPQHF.

V usage is TRBV10-3 and J usage is TRBJ1-1; D not certain. The CDR3 runs 13 residues. The germline gives CDR1 ENHRY, CDR2 SYGVKD. Trimming left V 0 bases short and J 8 bases short, with 10 bases between. CDR3 DNA: TGTGCCATCAGTGAGTCGGCCCGCCCAGAAGCTTTCTTT. Residues: CAISESARPEAFF.

The V and J genes are TRBV4-1 and TRBJ2-7; 13 bases map to TRBD2. J gave up 3 bases and V 6 bases, and 17 bases lay outside the gene matches. CDR1 and CDR2 (germline): MGHRA, YSYEKL. The CDR3 totals 19 residues. The CDR3 coding sequence is TGCGCCAGCAGTCCAAATCCACGGACTAGCGGGAGAACTTACTACGAGCAGTACTTC. Residues: CASSPNPRTSGRTYYEQYF.

V and J are TRBV7-2 and TRBJ1-2; no clear D. Germline CDR1 reads SGHTA; CDR2 reads FQGNSA. The V end was cut by 5 bases, the J end by 4 bases, with 17 bases between. CDR3 length: 15 residues. The CDR3 DNA follows: TGTGCCAGCAGCCTTGATAAGGACTCTGCCTATGGCTACACCTTC. It specifies CASSLDKDSAYGYTF.

For the CDR3, the DNA is TGCAGCGTTGGGCTAGCGGGGGGCCCGCAAGCGCAGTATTTT. This translates into CSVGLAGGPQAQYF. The chain couples TRBV29-1 to TRBJ2-3, with 11 bases lining up with TRBD2. This CDR3 is built from 14 residues. Losses at the gene ends were 4 bases for V and 10 bases for J; bases not matched to a gene: 10. Germline V CDR1 and CDR2: SQVTM, ANQGSEA.

The rearrangement joins TRBV5-1 to TRBJ2-1; 7 positions agree with TRBD2. Germline V gene lookup returns CDR1 SGHRS and CDR2 YFSETQ. With V trimmed by 0 bases and J by 8 bases, 5 bases remained unmatched. The CDR3 runs 14 residues. The DNA for the CDR3 is TGCGCCAGCAGCTTGGAGGGAGGGAAGGATGAGCAGTTCTTC. Residues: CASSLEGGKDEQFF.

J is TRBJ2-2 and V is TRBV7-9; TRBD2 is a possible D gene (6 bases). The germline V and J ends were trimmed by 7 bases and 3 bases, with 21 bases remaining between them. The V gene's germline CDR1 is SEHNR and CDR2 FQNEAQ (reference sequence). CDR3 length: 17 residues. CDR3 amino acids: CASTTPRGELDTGELFF. The CDR3 DNA follows: TGTGCCAGCACAACTCCCCGCGGGGAGTTAGACACCGGGGAGCTGTTTTTT.

This rearrangement joins TRBV2 to TRBJ2-7; 7 bases line up with TRBD1. In germline, CDR1 is SNHLY, CDR2 FYNNEI. J lost 4 bases, V lost 6 bases, and 6 bases had no gene match. The CDR3 has 13 residues. CDR3 sequence reads: CASSPDRAYEQYF. In DNA, the CDR3 is TGTGCCAGCAGCCCAGACAGGGCGTACGAGCAGTACTTC.